This is a list of T cell receptor beta chains from one sample in a study of shared clonotypes between healthy human individuals. Clones were read by immunoSEQ multiplex PCR, and TCRdb kept only the in-frame ones, dropping some. This sample has a few million clones, with around 94% found just once. The material sequenced was naive CD4+ T cells sorted from blood. These receptors were taken from a young man in good health. Both conserved end residues are part of each CDR3. The D gene is left open where the match is weak. Size is omitted from some rows. Given values are once, few, many or a class for expanded clones.

V gene	clone size	J gene	D gene	CDR3 DNA	CDR3 protein
TRBV9	-	TRBJ2-3	TRBD2	TGTGCCAGCAGCGCGGGACTAGCGGGGGGGCAATCAGATACGCAGTATTTT	CASSAGLAGGQSDTQYF
TRBV29-1	-	TRBJ1-2	-	TGCAGCGTTGAAAGGGGAGGATGGAACTTCGGGGAGGAATACCGTAACTATGGCTACACCTTC	CSVERGGWNFGEEYRNYGYTF
TRBV5-1	-	TRBJ2-3	TRBD2	TGCGCCAGCAGCTTTATCTTAACTAGCGGGAGTGGAGATACGCAGTATTTT	CASSFILTSGSGDTQYF
TRBV6-1	-	TRBJ2-3	-	TGTGCCAGCAGTGTTTGGCCGCATACGCAGTATTTT	CASSVWPHTQYF
TRBV11-3	-	TRBJ2-3	-	TGTGCCAGCAGCCAACCGGGTGATACGCAGTATTTT	CASSQPGDTQYF
TRBV11-2	-	TRBJ1-2	-	TGTGCCAGCAGCTCCCCTTTAGCTAACTATGGCTACACCTTC	CASSSPLANYGYTF
TRBV2	-	TRBJ2-1	-	TGTGCCAGCAGTGAACAGCGAGGTGAGCAGTTCTTC	CASSEQRGEQFF
TRBV29-1	-	TRBJ2-7	-	TGCAGCGCAAGACTAGATTCTCCCTACGAGCAGTACTTC	CSARLDSPYEQYF
TRBV5-1	-	TRBJ2-7	-	TGCGCCAGCAGTCCAACGGGGGACACTTTCTACGAGCAGTACTTC	CASSPTGDTFYEQYF
TRBV28	-	TRBJ1-1	-	TGTGCCAGCAGTAGTGTGAACACTGAAGCTTTCTTT	CASSSVNTEAFF
TRBV9	-	TRBJ1-6	TRBD1	TGTGCCAGCAGCGCCCGGACAGGGAGTAGCTCACCCCTCCACTTT	CASSARTGSSSPLHF
TRBV28	-	TRBJ2-2	-	TGTGCCAGCAGTCCCTCTCGAGGAACGACCGGGGAGCTGTTTTTT	CASSPSRGTTGELFF
TRBV5-1	few	TRBJ1-2	TRBD1	TGCGCCAGCAGCCTTAACGCCGGGACAGGCTATGGCTACACCTTC	CASSLNAGTGYGYTF
TRBV19	-	TRBJ1-5	-	TGTGCCAGTAGTCGCACAGGGTGGTCCCAGCATTTT	CASSRTGWSQHF
TRBV5-1	-	TRBJ1-5	-	TGCGCCAGCAGCTTGGAGGGTAACGACAATCAGCCCCAGCATTTT	CASSLEGNDNQPQHF
TRBV7-8	-	TRBJ2-3	TRBD2	TGTGCCAGCAGCGCACGGACTAGCGGGAGTTCAGATACGCAGTATTTT	CASSARTSGSSDTQYF
TRBV11-2	once	TRBJ2-5	TRBD2	TGTGCCAGCAGCTTTTCCTCCCGCGGGGGCCAAGAGACCCAGTACTTC	CASSFSSRGGQETQYF
TRBV2	once	TRBJ1-2	-	TGTGCCAGCAGTGAAGGGGAAAGATATGGCTACACCTTC	CASSEGERYGYTF
TRBV30	-	TRBJ1-2	TRBD1	TGTGCCTGGAGGGCCGCTCTATCAACAGGGGGTGATGGCTACACCTTC	CAWRAALSTGGDGYTF
TRBV29-1	-	TRBJ1-5	-	TGCAGCGTTGGGGAGGGGGGTAATCAGCCCCAGCATTTT	CSVGEGGNQPQHF
TRBV7-2	-	TRBJ1-1	TRBD1	TGTGCCAGCAGCTGGGGACAGGGCACTGAAGCTTTCTTT	CASSWGQGTEAFF
TRBV27	-	TRBJ1-4	-	TGTGCCAGCAGTCACACGAGTGAAAAACTGTTTTTT	CASSHTSEKLFF
TRBV11-2	once	TRBJ1-2	-	TGTGCCAGCAGCTTAGTAGGCAGTACCGGCTACACCTTC	CASSLVGSTGYTF
TRBV5-1	-	TRBJ2-2	TRBD1	TGCGCCAGCAGCCCCCTCGGGACAGCGAACACCGGGGAGCTGTTTTTT	CASSPLGTANTGELFF
TRBV25-1	-	TRBJ1-1	-	TGTGCCAGCAGTGAGGCAGGACGCACCACTGAAGCTTTCTTT	CASSEAGRTTEAFF
TRBV28	-	TRBJ2-3	TRBD1	TGTGCCAGTCGAGGGACAGGGAAGGCAGATACGCAGTATTTT	CASRGTGKADTQYF
TRBV2	-	TRBJ1-2	TRBD1	TGTGCCAGCAGTGTGGGAGGACAGGGGTTTTATGGCTACACCTTC	CASSVGGQGFYGYTF
TRBV7-3	-	TRBJ2-3	-	TGTGCCAGCAGCTTCTTCGGGTTTAGCACAGATACGCAGTATTTT	CASSFFGFSTDTQYF
TRBV6-5	-	TRBJ2-7	-	TGTGCCAGCAGTTACTCTCGGGGCTACGAGCAGTACTTC	CASSYSRGYEQYF
TRBV19	-	TRBJ2-1	TRBD2	TGTGCCAGTAGTGACCAAAGCGGGAGGGGTATCAATGAGCAGTTCTTC	CASSDQSGRGINEQFF
TRBV6-5	-	TRBJ2-7	-	TGTGCCAGCAAAATCGGGGTTCTCTCCTACGAGCAGTACTTC	CASKIGVLSYEQYF
TRBV6-6	-	TRBJ2-1	-	TGTGCCAGCAGTTACTCCGGTATCGTTCAGGTCAGGGCATTCTTC	CASSYSGIVQVRAFF
TRBV28	-	TRBJ2-3	TRBD2	TGTGCCAGCAGTTTTCTCCCTAGCGGGGGGGAGAGAGATACGCAGTATTTT	CASSFLPSGGERDTQYF
TRBV28	-	TRBJ2-7	-	TGTGCCAGCAGTTTATCGACAGACTTTATCTCCTACGAGCAGTACTTC	CASSLSTDFISYEQYF
TRBV19	-	TRBJ1-5	-	TGTGCCAGTAGTATCCCCACAGGGTTTCAGCCCCAGCATTTT	CASSIPTGFQPQHF
TRBV6-6	-	TRBJ2-1	-	TGTGCCAGCAGTTACCCGGCAGCCATGAATGAGCAGTTCTTC	CASSYPAAMNEQFF
TRBV6-6	-	TRBJ2-3	-	TGTGCCAGCACCATACAGAGCCCTAGCACAGATACGCAGTATTTT	CASTIQSPSTDTQYF
TRBV6-5	-	TRBJ2-5	-	TGTGCCAGCAGGGGCGCAGGGGAGACCCAGTACTTC	CASRGAGETQYF
TRBV18	-	TRBJ2-2	-	TGTGCCAGCTCACCGCGCCAGGGAACCGGGGAGCTGTTTTTT	CASSPRQGTGELFF
TRBV7-8	-	TRBJ1-6	TRBD1	TGTGCCAGCAGCTCCCGGGACAGGGGAAATAATTCACCCCTCCACTTT	CASSSRDRGNNSPLHF
TRBV7-2	-	TRBJ2-6	-	TGTGCCAGCAGCCCAAGAGGGTTAGCTTCTGGGGCCAACGTCCTGACTTTC	CASSPRGLASGANVLTF
TRBV28	-	TRBJ2-7	-	TGTGCCAGCAGTGGCAGGGCAAAGGAAGCCTACGAGCAGTACTTC	CASSGRAKEAYEQYF
TRBV19	-	TRBJ1-3	-	TGTGCCAGTAGTTGGGGATCCTCTGGAAACACCATATATTTT	CASSWGSSGNTIYF
TRBV5-1	once	TRBJ2-1	TRBD2	TGCGCCAGCAGCTTCTTAGCGGGAGATGTCAATGAGCAGTTCTTC	CASSFLAGDVNEQFF
TRBV11-2	-	TRBJ2-7	-	TGTGCCAGCAGCCTACCACAGGGACGCTACGAGCAGTACTTC	CASSLPQGRYEQYF
TRBV11-2	-	TRBJ2-7	-	TGTGCCAGCAGCTTAGTATTCGGCCCCCGTCGGGGCTACGAGCAGTACTTC	CASSLVFGPRRGYEQYF
TRBV27	-	TRBJ1-3	-	TGTGCCAGCAGTTCTAAACTAGGAAACACCATATATTTT	CASSSKLGNTIYF
TRBV15	-	TRBJ2-7	TRBD2	TGTGCCACCAGCAGAGTGCTAGCGGGAGGGCACGAGCAGTACTTC	CATSRVLAGGHEQYF
TRBV5-1	-	TRBJ2-1	-	TGCGCCAGCAGCTTGGCCACCGGGGATAGGAATGAGCAGTTCTTC	CASSLATGDRNEQFF
TRBV12-5	-	TRBJ1-2	-	TGTGCTAGTGGAGGAGGGGGAGGCTACACCTTC	CASGGGGGYTF
TRBV2	-	TRBJ1-6	TRBD1	TGTGCCAGCCAACAGGGGGCTAATTCACCCCTCCACTTT	CASQQGANSPLHF